Each of the 21 T cell receptor beta chains below was sequenced from the same sample in a study of blood T cell repertoires in COVID-19. The method was immunoSEQ multiplex PCR; TCRdb's version includes in-frame clones alone and lacks a portion of them. This table holds some 78,000 clones, around 91% found once. Sequencing was performed on peripheral blood. These receptors were taken from a woman in her forties or fifties in a cohort sampled during active COVID-19.

The J gene is TRBJ1-2, the V gene TRBV27, with a possible D match to TRBD1 (5 bases). Deletions cut 2 bases from V and 5 bases from J, with 15 bases between. The CDR3 extends over 15 amino acids. Germline CDR1 and CDR2: MNHEY and SMNVEV (reference sequence). The CDR3 DNA reads TGTGCCAGCAGTTTAATGCGGGGCCGAGAGTATGGCTACACCTTC. This translates into CASSLMRGREYGYTF.

The chain combines TRBV29-1 with TRBJ2-3; the match to TRBD2 covers 7 bases. The CDR3 runs 13 residues. J was trimmed by 8 bases and V by 4 bases; bases with no gene match: 9. Germline lookup yields CDR1 SQVTM and CDR2 ANQGSEA. The CDR3: CSVVRERRGTQYF. The CDR3 DNA follows: TGCAGCGTTGTGCGGGAGAGGCGAGGTACGCAGTATTTT.

The V call is TRBV6-6, the J call TRBJ1-5; 8 bases map to TRBD1. V shed 6 bases and J 7 bases; nucleotides not matched to a gene: 8. The CDR3 covers 14 residues. The germline V gene has CDR1 MNHNY and CDR2 SVGAGI (reference sequence). The CDR3 DNA reads TGTGCCAGCAGCTATACCGACAGGGGACAGCCCCAGCATTTT. It translates to CASSYTDRGQPQHF.

The chain couples TRBV7-8 to TRBJ2-5; the D gene is possibly TRBD1 (8 bases). Germline assignment: CDR1 SGHVS and CDR2 FQNEAQ. This CDR3 region has 14 residues. With 3 bases removed from V and 4 bases from J, the gap between germline ends came to 12 bases. As DNA, the CDR3 is TGTGCCAGCAGCTTCCACAGGGGGGGAGAGACCCAGTACTTC. Residues: CASSFHRGGETQYF.

The chain uses TRBV13 and TRBJ2-7; D gene ambiguous. Germline V gene data show CDR1 as PRHDT and CDR2 as FYEKMQ (reference sequence). CDR3 length equals 12 residues. Trimming stripped 1 base from V and 5 bases from J, with 6 bases between. The DNA for the CDR3 is TGTGCCAGCAGCTTAGAGCCACACGAGCAGTACTTC. Translation gives CASSLEPHEQYF.

V usage is TRBV9 and J usage is TRBJ2-2, with 10 bases identical to TRBD2. Trimming took 4 bases from V and 3 from J; bases not matched to a gene: 9. CDR3 size: 17 residues. Germline-derived CDR1 and CDR2 are SGDLS and YYNGEE. The CDR3 DNA sequence: TGTGCCAGCAGCTCCTCGGCTAGCGGGAGTGACACCGGGGAGCTGTTTTTT. It is translated as CASSSSASGSDTGELFF.

The chain's CDR3 is CASSPRRELTEAFF. The CDR3 DNA sequence: TGTGCCAGCAGCCCTCGCAGGGAACTCACTGAAGCTTTCTTT. The chain recombines TRBV7-9 with TRBJ1-1, with TRBD1 as a possible D gene (5 bases). The CDR3 covers 14 residues. Germline CDR1 SEHNR, CDR2 FQNEAQ (reference sequence). Trimming took off 5 bases at V and 4 bases at J, with 14 bases between the two ends.

A single count supports this clone. The J gene is TRBJ2-3, the V gene TRBV6-2 or TRBV6-3; D may be TRBD1 (5 bases). The germline V and J ends were trimmed by 0 bases and 6 bases, with 10 bases remaining between them. Looked up from germline, CDR1 is MNHEY and CDR2 is SVGEGT. The CDR3 covers 14 residues. The CDR3 region is CASSYSSTDDTQYF. CDR3 coding DNA: TGTGCCAGCAGTTACTCTTCGACAGACGATACGCAGTATTTT.

This clone was seen once. The chain combines TRBV27 with TRBJ2-3, with 7 bases lining up with TRBD1. Trimming at V came to 3 bases and at J to 2 bases, leaving 8 bases not matched to a gene. CDR1 and CDR2 (germline): MNHEY, SMNVEV (reference sequence). The CDR3 contains 16 residues. The CDR3 DNA reads TGTGCCAGCAGTTTCCTAGGGGGCAGGGACACAGATACGCAGTATTTT. It is translated as CASSFLGGRDTDTQYF.

The chain links TRBV5-4 to TRBJ2-1, with 7 bases fitting TRBD2. J was trimmed by 8 bases and V by 4 bases; bases with no gene match: 9. The CDR3 consists of 14 residues. The germline CDR1 and CDR2 sequences are SGHNT and YYREEE (reference sequence). The CDR3 sequence is CASSSPQRGHEQFF. CDR3 DNA: TGTGCCAGCAGCAGCCCCCAGCGGGGTCATGAGCAGTTCTTC.

The rearrangement links TRBV5-6 to TRBJ2-5, with D possibly being TRBD2 (6 bases). The length of the CDR3 is 14 residues. V lost 1 base and J lost 6, with 13 bases in between. CDR1 is SGHDT, CDR2 YYEEEE, per germline. CDR3 protein: CASSLSGDAKTQYF. The CDR3 coding sequence is TGTGCCAGCAGCTTGTCGGGAGACGCGAAGACCCAGTACTTC.

This clone occurred a few times. The rearrangement uses TRBV7-9 and TRBJ2-3, with D hard to call. Germline V gene sequence: CDR1 SEHNR, CDR2 FQNEAQ (reference sequence). V dropped 3 bases and J dropped 4 bases, with 8 bases sitting between them. The CDR3 contains 13 residues. CDR3 in amino acids: CASSFFSADTQYF. CDR3 DNA sequence: TGTGCCAGCAGCTTTTTCTCCGCAGATACGCAGTATTTT.

The chain joins TRBV7-8 to TRBJ2-5; the match to TRBD2 covers 9 bases. Germline trimming cut 1 base from V and 6 bases from J; bases unmatched to any gene: 12. Germline-derived CDR1 and CDR2 are SGHVS and FQNEAQ. This CDR3 spans 17 amino acids. CDR3 residues: CASSLEPRISGSKTQYF. The DNA of the CDR3 is TGTGCCAGCAGCTTAGAGCCCCGTATTAGCGGGAGTAAGACCCAGTACTTC.

V usage is TRBV2 and J usage is TRBJ1-6; D ambiguous. V was trimmed by 6 bases and J by 4 bases, leaving 13 bases between them. The CDR3 is 15 residues long. Germline CDR1 is SNHLY and CDR2 is FYNNEI. The CDR3 nucleotides read TGTGCCAGCAGCGCACAGAGTAGTTATAATTCACCCCTCCACTTT. Its protein product is CASSAQSSYNSPLHF.

This clone was seen only a few times. The chain carries TRBV7-9 and TRBJ1-5; the D is unclear. Germline assignment: CDR1 SEHNR and CDR2 FQNEAQ (reference sequence). Trimming shortened V by 5 bases and J by 1 base, and 9 bases separated the two germline ends. The CDR3 runs 14 residues. In DNA, the CDR3 is TGTGCCAGCAGCCGAGGCGGGAGCAATCAGCCCCAGCATTTT. Translated: CASSRGGSNQPQHF.

The V gene is TRBV9, the J gene TRBJ2-6; 8 nucleotides agree with TRBD1. The CDR3 has 17 residues. Losses at the gene ends were 7 bases for V and 3 bases for J; bases not matched to a gene: 12. Germline-derived CDR1 and CDR2 are SGDLS and YYNGEE. CDR3 nucleotides: TGTGCCAGCGCCGAGGGGCAGGGGGCGATTGGGGCCAACGTCCTGACTTTC. It translates to CASAEGQGAIGANVLTF.

V gene TRBV2 combines with J gene TRBJ1-5; 7 bases match TRBD1. The germline CDR1 and CDR2 sequences are SNHLY and FYNNEI. V trimming: 5 bases; J trimming: 3 bases; junction bases outside the gene matches: 7. This CDR3 comprises 15 residues. The CDR3 DNA is TGTGCCAGCAGTTCCCGACAGGGTAACAATCAGCCCCAGCATTTT. This sequence encodes CASSSRQGNNQPQHF.

The CDR3 DNA is TGTGCCAGCAGCTTATACGAGCCAGATACGCAGTATTTT. Protein product: CASSLYEPDTQYF. V and J are TRBV7-3 and TRBJ2-3; D unclear. Trimming took off 2 bases at V and 4 bases at J, with 7 bases between the two ends. This CDR3 is 13 amino acids long. CDR1 is SGHTA, CDR2 FQGTGA, per germline.

V gene TRBV7-9 combines with J gene TRBJ2-7, with 8 bases fitting TRBD1. V dropped 3 bases and J dropped 5; count of bases not matched to a gene: 12. This CDR3 is 16 amino acids long. Germline V gives CDR1 SEHNR, CDR2 FQNEAQ (reference sequence). The DNA for the CDR3 is TGTGCCAGCAGCTTTTACGGGAGCCAGGGGGCCCACGAGCAGTACTTC. Translating it yields CASSFYGSQGAHEQYF.

The genes are TRBV21-1 and TRBJ1-6. TRBV21-1 counts as a pseudogene. This CDR3 is built from 16 residues. Written as DNA, the CDR3 is TGTGCCAGCAGCAGAACCTCCGGGGAACAAAATTCACCCCTCCACTTT. Residues: CASSRTSGEQNSPLHF.

The chain couples TRBV19 to TRBJ2-1; D is perhaps TRBD2 (6 bases). V was clipped by 6 bases and J by 9 bases, with 12 bases between them. Germline values: CDR1 LNHDA, CDR2 SQIVND (reference sequence). The CDR3 extends over 12 amino acids. The CDR3 sequence is CASSPGGGEQFF. The CDR3 DNA reads TGTGCCAGTAGCCCTGGGGGAGGTGAGCAGTTCTTC.